This T cell receptor (beta chain) was sequenced during a study of blood T cell repertoires in COVID-19. For the study at large: Sources were T cells, B-cell-depleted T cells, or PBMCs; the material itself was cDNA or gDNA.

CDR3 length equals 15 residues. The ends were cut back, 3 bases at V and 0 bases at J, with 9 bases in the middle. Germline CDR1 SNHLY, CDR2 FYNNEI. This clone was seen only once. Using immunoSEQ multiplex PCR, the repertoire was profiled, and TCRdb retains in-frame clones only, with some absent. The profile covers a few hundred thousand clones, with about nine tenths appearing a single time and around 13% taken by the ten largest. The sequence was collected from an older woman with acute or convalescent COVID-19. The J gene is TRBJ1-3, the V gene TRBV2, with D unclear. The sample taken for sequencing was peripheral blood. CDR3 bases: TGTGCCAGCAGTGAGATCCGGGACTCTGGAAACACCATATATTTT. Its protein is CASSEIRDSGNTIYF.